This T cell receptor beta chain comes out of a study of blood T cell repertoires in COVID-19. Here immunoSEQ multiplex PCR was the method, and the copy in TCRdb shows in-frame clones only, minus some. Among 96,000 or so clones listed, more than 90% were seen once. The CDR3 has 17 amino acids. Germline V lookup: CDR1 MNHEY, CDR2 SMNVEV (reference sequence). With V trimmed by 6 bases and J by 2 bases, 16 bases remained unmatched. The chain recombines TRBV27 with TRBJ2-7; 7 nucleotides match TRBD1. This receptor was taken from a man between 60 and 70 years old with acute or convalescent COVID-19. The material sequenced was peripheral blood. In DNA, the CDR3 is TGTGCCAGCAGCCCTAAACACGTGGCAGGGGGTACCTACGAGCAGTACTTC. Protein sequence: CASSPKHVAGGTYEQYF.